The sequence of this TCR beta chain was determined in a study of blood T cells in healthy people across ages. Study results and limitations: Significant beta diversity loss was already apparent by age roughly 38, declining roughly linearly.

Note on this clonotype: Its antigen is unidentified.

This CDR3 comprises 14 residues. Germline V CDR1 and CDR2: DFQATT, SNEGSKA (reference sequence). The ends lost 1 base at V and 2 bases at J; junction bases unmatched: 4. A sample-barcoded 5' primer and a J-beta primer mix were used in a second PCR of roughly 6 to 12 cycles. TCRdb processed the 5' RACE reads anew with MiXCR; each CDR3 protein has one entry. The table has hundreds of thousands of distinct CDR3 sequences, under 45% seen once. The chain links TRBV20-1 to TRBJ1-2; 7 bases line up with TRBD1. This TCR was recovered from a man aged 55-75 years in good health. The sequenced sample was blood. CDR3 protein: CSARGTGDNYGYTF. CDR3 DNA: TGCAGTGCTAGAGGGACAGGAGACAACTATGGCTACACCTTC.